The following is a TCR beta chain sequence with its context. The antigen remains undetermined. This CDR3 has 13 residues. V was cut by 5 bases and J by 4 bases, with 11 bases left in between. The germline CDR1 and CDR2 sequences are LNHDA and SQIVND (reference sequence). Cell sorting was applied to PBMCs, and CD4+ and CD8+ T cells were collected. These data originate in a study of CD8+ T cells in alopecia areata. Study-wide background: Treatment of the treated patients consisted of oral tofacitinib, 5 to 10 mg twice daily.

Study results and limitations: Normal scalp showed lower clonality than lesional scalp, especially alopecia totalis/universalis. Resident alphabeta T-cell populations of normal skin are likewise subject to sequencing in scalp samples.

Isolated RNA was reverse transcribed into cDNA used as the sequencing template. Profiled with immunoSEQ multiplex PCR; TCRdb holds only in-frame clones, not every one. Of about 150,000 clones in the sample, 80% to 90% were seen once. The receptor was isolated from a human donor with alopecia areata. This specimen consisted of CD8+ T cells sorted from blood, obtained at week 0. The chain recombines TRBV19 with TRBJ1-1; perhaps TRBD1 as D (5 bases). The CDR3 spells CASSWQGGTEAFF. Written as DNA, the CDR3 is TGTGCCAGTAGTTGGCAGGGAGGCACTGAAGCTTTCTTT.